A selection of T cell receptor beta chains follows, all from one sample in a study of graft-versus-host responses after intestinal transplantation. Assay used: immunoSEQ multiplex PCR; TCRdb lists only in-frame clones, some missing. The sample records some 96,000 clones, approximately 92% being singletons. The input for sequencing was PBMCs, taken roughly 450 days after intestinal transplant. Every receptor here comes from a human patient who received an intestinal transplant, so some T cells may come from the graft donor. Each CDR3 is given with its conserved first and last residue. The order of the fields is V gene, D gene, J gene, CDR3 protein. A D gene is named only where the DNA matches it firmly.

V: TRBV7-3
D: NA
J: TRBJ2-1
CDR3: CASGADPYNEQFF

V: TRBV25-1
D: NA
J: TRBJ1-2
CDR3: CASSEYSDYGYTF

V: TRBV7-6
D: NA
J: TRBJ1-1
CDR3: CASSRPAYLNTEAFF

V: TRBV5-4
D: TRBD2
J: TRBJ2-1
CDR3: CASSYGLANEQFF

V: TRBV19
D: NA
J: TRBJ2-7
CDR3: CASSGGSYEQYF

V: TRBV10-2
D: NA
J: TRBJ1-2
CDR3: CASSEREDGYTF

V: TRBV5-1
D: NA
J: TRBJ1-1
CDR3: CASSLAGIHTEAFF

V: TRBV19
D: NA
J: TRBJ1-2
CDR3: CASSIGGRYGYTF

V: TRBV5-4
D: NA
J: TRBJ1-2
CDR3: CASSLITGAYGYTF

V: TRBV6-1
D: TRBD2
J: TRBJ2-3
CDR3: CASSDVAGADTQYF

V: TRBV7-9
D: NA
J: TRBJ2-7
CDR3: CASSSTYEQYF

V: TRBV6-6
D: TRBD1
J: TRBJ1-6
CDR3: CASSLPQITGDSPLHF

V: TRBV5-6
D: NA
J: TRBJ1-1
CDR3: CASSPGLGNTEAFF

V: TRBV6-5
D: NA
J: TRBJ2-1
CDR3: CASSYSAGASYNEQFF

V: TRBV6-5
D: NA
J: TRBJ1-1
CDR3: CASRQETANTEAFF

V: TRBV19
D: TRBD1
J: TRBJ2-7
CDR3: CASSMGTGAYEQYF